The rows below give T cell receptor beta chains drawn from one sample of a study of OX40 agonist ivuxolimab in advanced cancers. Generated by immunoSEQ multiplex PCR, the TCRdb table keeps only in-frame clones and is missing some. This sample has about 48,000 clones; around nine tenths occur once, and the top ten carry 5.5% to 8.5%. The source was CD4+ or CD8+ T cells sorted from blood, collected in a trial of the OX40 agonist ivuxolimab. All receptors come from an adult with an advanced solid tumor such as melanoma, head and neck, liver or kidney cancer. Each CDR3 is given with its conserved first and last residue. D genes are given only for firm matches. Size values are once, few and many counts, or a class for expanded clones, and some rows have none.

NA	TRBV20-1	NA	TRBJ1-2	CSDRTYGYTF	TGCAGTGACAGGACCTATGGCTACACCTTC
NA	TRBV4-1	NA	TRBJ2-2	CASSQLEYSGELFF	TGCGCCAGCAGCCAGTTGGAATATTCCGGGGAGCTGTTTTTT
TRBD2	TRBV7-6	NA	TRBJ2-1	CASSLAGTSVNEQFF	TGTGCCAGCAGCTTAGCGGGGACTAGCGTTAATGAGCAGTTCTTC
TRBD1	TRBV27	NA	TRBJ2-3	CASSSGTASTDTQYF	TGTGCCAGCAGTTCCGGGACAGCTAGCACAGATACGCAGTATTTT
NA	TRBV7-8	NA	TRBJ1-1	CASSLDGATEAFF	TGTGCCAGCAGCCTCGACGGGGCCACTGAAGCTTTCTTT
NA	TRBV6-5	NA	TRBJ2-3	CASSYRPGTTDTQYF	TGTGCCAGCAGTTACCGGCCAGGGACGACAGATACGCAGTATTTT
NA	TRBV5-1	NA	TRBJ2-2	CASSLRGGANTGELFF	TGCGCCAGCAGCTTACGCGGCGGCGCGAACACCGGGGAGCTGTTTTTT
NA	TRBV2	NA	TRBJ1-4	CASSQRVEKLFF	TGTGCCAGCAGTCAGCGGGTGGAAAAACTGTTTTTT
NA	TRBV19	NA	TRBJ1-1	CASSIAINTEAFF	TGTGCCAGTAGTATCGCGATAAACACTGAAGCTTTCTTT
NA	TRBV10-3	NA	TRBJ1-2	CAISESNYGYTF	TGTGCCATCAGTGAAAGTAACTATGGCTACACCTTC
TRBD2	TRBV9	NA	TRBJ2-7	CASSVKGLATYEQYF	TGTGCCAGCAGCGTAAAAGGACTAGCAACCTACGAGCAGTACTTC
NA	TRBV10-2	NA	TRBJ1-1	CASHGTPNTEAFF	TGCGCCAGCCATGGGACACCGAACACTGAAGCTTTCTTT
NA	TRBV7-8	NA	TRBJ1-1	CASSAVGTANTEAFF	TGTGCCAGCAGCGCGGTAGGGACGGCCAACACTGAAGCTTTCTTT
TRBD1	TRBV7-9	NA	TRBJ2-2	CASSQTGKSGELFF	TGTGCCAGCAGTCAGACAGGGAAATCCGGGGAGCTGTTTTTT
NA	TRBV19	once	TRBJ1-6	CASSLLVASYNSPLHF	TGTGCCAGTAGTCTCCTGGTGGCCTCCTATAATTCACCCCTCCACTTT
NA	TRBV7-9	NA	TRBJ1-1	CASSPERGSMNTEAFF	TGTGCCAGCAGTCCCGAGCGGGGATCCATGAACACTGAAGCTTTCTTT
NA	TRBV10-2	NA	TRBJ2-1	CASSEWENEQFF	TGCGCCAGCAGTGAATGGGAGAACGAGCAGTTCTTC
NA	TRBV30	NA	TRBJ1-2	CAWSVDLGYGYTF	TGTGCCTGGAGCGTTGACTTGGGCTATGGCTACACCTTC
NA	TRBV6-6	NA	TRBJ1-1	CASSVRDSKNTEAFF	TGTGCCAGCAGTGTACGAGACAGCAAGAACACTGAAGCTTTCTTT
NA	TRBV19	NA	TRBJ2-2	CASSIKLGTGELFF	TGTGCCAGTAGTATCAAATTGGGAACCGGGGAGCTGTTTTTT
TRBD1	TRBV4-2	NA	TRBJ1-5	CASSQEQGAGQPQHF	TGTGCCAGCAGCCAAGAACAGGGGGCGGGTCAGCCCCAGCATTTT
NA	TRBV14	NA	TRBJ1-2	CASSQGTAYGYTF	TGTGCCAGCAGCCAAGGGACGGCCTATGGCTACACCTTC
NA	TRBV7-9	NA	TRBJ2-7	CASSPEPGNYEQYF	TGTGCCAGCAGCCCCGAGCCAGGCAACTACGAGCAGTACTTC
NA	TRBV6-6	NA	TRBJ2-1	CASSYSLELGHNEQFF	TGTGCCAGCAGTTACTCTCTAGAGTTAGGACACAATGAGCAGTTCTTC
NA	TRBV19	NA	TRBJ1-1	CASSMERQTTEAFF	TGTGCCAGTAGTATGGAAAGACAGACCACTGAAGCTTTCTTT
TRBD1	TRBV6-5	NA	TRBJ1-6	CASSSGQGHNSPLHF	TGTGCCAGCAGTTCCGGACAGGGCCATAATTCACCCCTCCACTTT
NA	TRBV6-7	NA	TRBJ2-6	CASSYSICGTDKLSGANVLTF	TGTGCCAGCAGTTACTCGATATGCGGGACAGATAAATTGTCTGGGGCCAACGTCCTGACTTTC
NA	TRBV7-3	NA	TRBJ1-6	CASSSLEGSPLHF	TGTGCCAGCAGCTCGTTGGAAGGATCACCCCTCCACTTT
TRBD2	TRBV6-5	NA	TRBJ2-1	CASSPGLAGMNEQFF	TGTGCCAGCAGCCCGGGACTAGCGGGTATGAATGAGCAGTTCTTC
NA	TRBV5-1	NA	TRBJ1-4	CASSLEGGLGEKLFF	TGCGCCAGCAGCTTGGAGGGCGGGTTGGGTGAAAAACTGTTTTTT
NA	TRBV4-1	NA	TRBJ1-5	CASSQFRGGDQPQHF	TGCGCCAGCAGCCAATTTAGGGGGGGCGATCAGCCCCAGCATTTT
NA	TRBV10-1	NA	TRBJ2-2	CASSESGGELFF	TGCGCCAGCAGTGAGTCGGGCGGGGAGCTGTTTTTT
NA	TRBV29-1	NA	TRBJ2-3	CSVEDMEGLDTQYF	TGCAGCGTTGAAGATATGGAGGGATTGGATACGCAGTATTTT
NA	TRBV4-1	NA	TRBJ1-5	CASSQESGNQPQHF	TGCGCCAGCAGCCAAGAATCGGGTAATCAGCCCCAGCATTTT
NA	TRBV5-4	once	TRBJ2-1	CASSVGRNSYNEQFF	TGTGCCAGCAGCGTGGGCCGTAACTCCTACAATGAGCAGTTCTTC
NA	TRBV6-1	NA	TRBJ2-7	CASSEEGAGAYEQYF	TGTGCCAGCAGTGAAGAAGGGGCAGGGGCCTACGAGCAGTACTTC
NA	TRBV19	NA	TRBJ1-2	CASSNGGYYGYTF	TGTGCCAGTAGTAACGGTGGCTACTATGGCTACACCTTC
NA	TRBV27	NA	TRBJ1-1	CASSGQGMNTEAFF	TGTGCCAGCAGTGGTCAGGGGATGAACACTGAAGCTTTCTTT
NA	TRBV6-4	NA	TRBJ2-1	CASSGESGDYNEQFF	TGTGCCAGCAGTGGCGAGTCGGGCGACTACAATGAGCAGTTCTTC
TRBD1	TRBV4-1	NA	TRBJ2-7	CASSKIPGTGDYEQYF	TGCGCCAGCAGCAAAATTCCCGGGACAGGGGACTACGAGCAGTACTTC
NA	TRBV5-1	NA	TRBJ1-5	CASSLAGSQPQHF	TGCGCCAGCAGCCTCGCAGGTAGTCAGCCCCAGCATTTT
TRBD1	TRBV11-2	NA	TRBJ2-3	CASSLDPPGGGTDTQYF	TGTGCCAGCAGCTTAGATCCCCCAGGGGGCGGCACAGATACGCAGTATTTT
TRBD1	TRBV6-6	NA	TRBJ1-1	CASSTGDTEAFF	TGTGCCAGCAGTACAGGGGACACTGAAGCTTTCTTT
NA	TRBV15	NA	TRBJ1-2	CATSRDRGGPNYGYTF	TGTGCCACCAGCAGAGATCGAGGAGGCCCTAACTATGGCTACACCTTC
NA	TRBV10-3	few	TRBJ1-4	CATSPDEKLFF	TGTGCCACCTCACCAGATGAAAAACTGTTTTTT